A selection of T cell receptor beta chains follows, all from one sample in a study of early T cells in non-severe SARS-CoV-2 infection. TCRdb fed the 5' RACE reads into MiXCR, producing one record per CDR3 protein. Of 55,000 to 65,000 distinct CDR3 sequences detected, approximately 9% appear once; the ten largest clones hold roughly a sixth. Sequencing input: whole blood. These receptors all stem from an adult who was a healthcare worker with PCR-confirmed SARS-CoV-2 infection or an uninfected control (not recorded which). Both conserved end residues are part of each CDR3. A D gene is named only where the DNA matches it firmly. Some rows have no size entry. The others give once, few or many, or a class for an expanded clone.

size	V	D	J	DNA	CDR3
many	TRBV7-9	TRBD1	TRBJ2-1	TGTGCCAGCAGCTTGGGGGACAGGCGCGAGCAGTTCTTC	CASSLGDRREQFF
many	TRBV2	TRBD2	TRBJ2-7	TGTGCCAGCAGTATAGCGGGAGGGCCGGTCGTCGAGCAGTACTTC	CASSIAGGPVVEQYF
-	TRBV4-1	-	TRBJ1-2	TGCGCCAGCAGCCAAGACCAAATTGGGCGCGGCTACACCTTC	CASSQDQIGRGYTF
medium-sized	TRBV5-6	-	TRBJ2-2	TGTGCCAGCAGCTTGGGGCAGGACGGGACGGGGGAGCTGTTTTTT	CASSLGQDGTGELFF
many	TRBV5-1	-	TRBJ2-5	TGCGCCAGCAGCGAAGGGACTGAAGAGACCCAGTACTTC	CASSEGTEETQYF
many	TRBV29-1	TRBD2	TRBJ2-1	TGCAGCGTTGTACCCCTAGCGGGTGAGCAGTTCTTC	CSVVPLAGEQFF
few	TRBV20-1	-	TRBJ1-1	TGCAGTGCTCCGCCCGGCGGGAACACTGAAGCTTTCTTT	CSAPPGGNTEAFF
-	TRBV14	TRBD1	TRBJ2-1	TGTGCCAGCAGCCACCGGGACAGGGGGCTCTTCTTC	CASSHRDRGLFF
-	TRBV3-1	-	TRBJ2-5	TGTGCCAGCAGCCAACGTAGCCCGGGGCAAGAGACCCAGTACTTC	CASSQRSPGQETQYF
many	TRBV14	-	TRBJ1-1	TGTGCCAGCAGCCACACTTTTTGGGAAGCTTTCTTT	CASSHTFWEAFF
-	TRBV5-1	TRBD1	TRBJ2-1	TGCGCCAGCAGCGTAGGGACAGGTTCCTACAATGAGCAGTTCTTC	CASSVGTGSYNEQFF
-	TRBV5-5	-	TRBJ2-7	TGTGCCAGCAGCCGACATAGCGGAACCTACGAGCAGTACTTC	CASSRHSGTYEQYF
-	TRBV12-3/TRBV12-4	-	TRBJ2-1	TGTGCCAGCAGGGACTATGGGGCAGTTAACAATGAGCAGTTCTTC	CASRDYGAVNNEQFF
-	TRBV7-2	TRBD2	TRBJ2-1	TGTGCCAGCAGCTTTGCTAGCGGGAGCTCCTACAATGAGCAGTTCTTC	CASSFASGSSYNEQFF
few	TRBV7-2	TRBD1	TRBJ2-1	TGTGCCAGCACCTTCGGGATGGTGGACAGGCAGAAGTTCTTC	CASTFGMVDRQKFF
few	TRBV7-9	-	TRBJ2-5	TGTGCCAGCAGCTTAGTTACAGGTTCGGTAGAGACCCAGTACTTC	CASSLVTGSVETQYF
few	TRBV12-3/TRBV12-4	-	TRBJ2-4	TGTGCCAGCAGTTTAGCGGGCCAAAACATTCAGTACTTC	CASSLAGQNIQYF